Below are 30 T cell receptor beta chains sequenced from a single sample in a study of control samples from healthy donors and cancer patients. Sequencing used immunoSEQ multiplex PCR; TCRdb keeps in-frame clones, though not all of them. The sample has 70,000 to 75,000 clones, over 75% seen once. Sequencing used blood. All receptors derive from a woman in her forties or fifties in good health.

The chain carries TRBV19 and TRBJ2-2, with 9 bases that match TRBD2. The CDR3 totals 15 residues. Germline loops: CDR1 LNHDA, CDR2 SQIVND (reference sequence). With V trimmed by 5 bases and J by 4 bases, 5 bases remained unmatched. The CDR3 is CASSWLAGSTGELFF. The CDR3 region has the DNA TGTGCCAGTAGTTGGCTAGCGGGGAGCACCGGGGAGCTGTTTTTT.

The chain recombines TRBV6-5 with TRBJ2-1; D not resolved. The CDR3 extends over 12 amino acids. The V gene lost 0 bases and the J gene lost 7 bases, with 4 bases spanning the gap. The germline gives CDR1 MNHEY, CDR2 SVGAGI. CDR3 sequence: CASSYSGNEQFF. CDR3 DNA sequence: TGTGCCAGCAGTTACTCTGGGAATGAGCAGTTCTTC.

This chain connects TRBV5-6 to TRBJ2-3; D possibly corresponds to TRBD2 (6 bases). The CDR3 spans 15 residues. Per germline, CDR1 SGHDT and CDR2 YYEEEE. Trimming cost V 3 bases and J 6 bases, with 17 bases left between them. In DNA form, the CDR3 reads TGTGCCAGCAGCTCGCCGGGACTCCCGGTGGATACGCAGTATTTT. Amino acid sequence: CASSSPGLPVDTQYF. Supplemented by reference TRBV5-6 and TRBJ2-3, the full variable domain reads DAGVTQSPTHLIKTRGQQVTLRCSPKSGHDTVSWYQQALGQGPQFIFQYYEEEERQRGNFPDRFSGHQFPNYSSELNVNALLLGDSALYLCASSSPGLPVDTQYFGPGTRLTVL.

The rearrangement links TRBV6-5 to TRBJ1-4; unclear D gene. This CDR3 is built from 15 residues. The V gene lost 2 bases and the J gene lost 0 bases, with 7 bases spanning the gap. Germline CDR1 reads MNHEY; CDR2 reads SVGAGI. The CDR3 is CASSYGGATNEKLFF. In DNA, the CDR3 is TGTGCCAGCAGTTACGGAGGTGCAACTAATGAAAAACTGTTTTTT.

The V call is TRBV28, the J call TRBJ1-1; 7 bases match TRBD1. The J segment lost 4 bases and the V segment lost 4 bases, leaving 6 bases of the junction unmatched. Germline CDR1 MDHEN, CDR2 SYDVKM. The CDR3 loop spans 14 amino acids. CDR3 coding DNA: TGTGCCAGCAGTTACCAGGGGGGACGCACTGAAGCTTTCTTT. This sequence encodes CASSYQGGRTEAFF.

This chain joins TRBV3-1 (or the pseudogene TRBV3-2) and TRBJ1-6; D is unclear. Trimming removed 0 bases from V and 0 bases from J, with 9 bases in between. Germline V gene lookup returns CDR1 LGHDT and CDR2 YNNKEL (reference sequence). The CDR3 is 17 residues long. The CDR3 DNA reads as TGTGCCAGCAGCCAAGATTCCAGGCCCTCCTATAATTCACCCCTCCACTTT. Protein sequence: CASSQDSRPSYNSPLHF.

V gene TRBV28 combines with J gene TRBJ1-1; the D gene is possibly TRBD1 (5 bases). Germline loops: CDR1 MDHEN, CDR2 SYDVKM. The ends were cut back, 6 bases at V and 6 bases at J, with 20 bases in the middle. This CDR3 is 15 amino acids long. The CDR3 is CASRAGTLFSSEAFF. The DNA of the CDR3 is TGTGCCAGCAGGGCGGGGACTCTTTTTTCGTCTGAAGCTTTCTTT.

This rearrangement joins TRBV10-3 to TRBJ2-3; no definite D call. The CDR3 runs to 12 residues. From germline, CDR1 is ENHRY and CDR2 SYGVKD. V lost 4 bases to trimming and J lost 9 bases, with 11 bases between them. The CDR3 reads CAISGVENTQYF. CDR3 nucleotides: TGTGCCATCAGTGGGGTAGAAAACACGCAGTATTTT.

The CDR3 coding sequence is TGTGCCAGTAGTTCGAGTTACTACGAGCAGTACTTC. Translating it yields CASSSSYYEQYF. This chain uses TRBV19 with TRBJ2-7; no clear D. The V end was cut by 5 bases, the J end by 3 bases, with 8 bases between. The CDR3 has 12 amino acids. Germline values: CDR1 LNHDA, CDR2 SQIVND (reference sequence).

The chain employs TRBV29-1 and TRBJ2-7, with 10 bases matching TRBD2. Trimming removed 7 bases from V and 0 bases from J; junction bases left unmatched: 24. CDR3 length: 20 residues. Germline CDR1 SQVTM, CDR2 ANQGSEA. The CDR3, as DNA: TGCAGCGACCGGGACACTCCGGGACTAGCGTTCCTTTTGAGCTCCTACGAGCAGTACTTC. This sequence encodes CSDRDTPGLAFLLSSYEQYF.

The J gene is TRBJ1-1, the V gene TRBV6-2 or TRBV6-3, with TRBD1 matching 10 bases. CDR3 length equals 16 residues. V gave up 5 bases and J gave up 3 bases; unmatched junction bases: 9. The germline CDR1 and CDR2 sequences are MNHEY and SVGEGT. CDR3 DNA: TGTGCCAGCAGTCCCGGCCGGACAGGGGGGGACACTGAAGCTTTCTTT. It is translated as CASSPGRTGGDTEAFF.

The CDR3 spells CASSEIGTVYGYTF. DNA for the CDR3: TGTGCCAGCAGCGAAATCGGGACAGTCTATGGCTACACCTTC. This chain connects TRBV28 to TRBJ1-2; 7 bases match TRBD1. Germline lookup yields CDR1 MDHEN and CDR2 SYDVKM. The ends lost 6 bases at V and 4 bases at J; junction bases unmatched: 8. CDR3 length: 14 amino acids.

Comments on this clone: A junction boundary mismatches the germline segment, possibly from a read error. V and J are TRBV11-2 and TRBJ1-2, with TRBD1 matching 8 bases. Per the germline V gene, CDR1 is SGHAT and CDR2 is FQNNGV. The CDR3 consists of 12 residues. The CDR3 DNA reads as TGTGCCAGCAGCTCAACAGGGGGTCGTTTAAACTTC. The encoded protein is CASSSTGGRLNF.

The gene calls are TRBV30 and TRBJ2-7; TRBD1 matches 9 bases. There are 14 residues in the CDR3. After removal of 2 bases from V and 6 bases from J, the junction contained 8 bases not matched to a gene. The germline V gene encodes CDR1 GTSNPN and CDR2 SVGIG (reference sequence). The CDR3 sequence is CAWSRAGQGTEQYF. CDR3 in DNA: TGTGCCTGGAGTCGAGCGGGACAGGGCACCGAGCAGTACTTC. The whole variable domain, filled in from reference TRBV30 and TRBJ2-7, reads SQTIHQWPATLVQPVGSPLSLECTVEGTSNPNLYWYRQAAGRGLQLLFYSVGIGQISSEVPQNLSASRPQDRQFILSSKKLLLSDSGFYLCAWSRAGQGTEQYFGPGTRLTVT.

V is TRBV28 and J is TRBJ2-7; TRBD1 aligns across 7 bases. Germline values: CDR1 MDHEN, CDR2 SYDVKM. The V segment lost 6 bases and the J segment 3 bases; nucleotides outside the gene matches: 8. CDR3 size: 14 residues. CDR3 nucleotides: TGTGCCAGCAGGGAGAGGGACAGACACTACGAGCAGTACTTC. Amino acid sequence: CASRERDRHYEQYF.

This sequence joins TRBV24-1 and TRBJ1-5; D is ambiguous. The germline CDR1 and CDR2 sequences are KGHDR and SFDVKD. V was clipped by 4 bases and J by 5 bases, with 8 bases between them. This CDR3 contains 13 residues. The CDR3 spells CATSESGYQPQHF. CDR3 nucleotides: TGTGCCACCAGTGAATCCGGTTATCAGCCCCAGCATTTT.

This clone has just a few counts. V usage is TRBV7-9 and J usage is TRBJ1-6; no reliable D call. The V gene's germline CDR1 is SEHNR and CDR2 FQNEAQ (reference sequence). The CDR3 totals 14 residues. The germline V and J ends were trimmed by 5 bases and 9 bases, with 14 bases remaining between them. CDR3 in DNA: TGTGCCAGCAGCCTAACGGACGGCGCTTCACCCCTCCACTTT. Amino acid sequence: CASSLTDGASPLHF.

Concerning this clone itself: A junction boundary mismatches the germline segment, possibly from a read error. The DNA of the CDR3 is TGTGCCAGCGGCGTTTCAAGCTCCTACGAGCAGTACTTC. Translated: CASGVSSSYEQYF. The genes are TRBV9 and TRBJ2-7, with D uncertain. This CDR3 has 13 residues. Germline V gene lookup returns CDR1 SGDLS and CDR2 YYNGEE.

The chain employs TRBV20-1 and TRBJ1-1; unclear D gene. V was trimmed by 5 bases and J by 1 base, leaving 11 bases between them. This CDR3 comprises 13 residues. Germline V gene lookup returns CDR1 DFQATT and CDR2 SNEGSKA (reference sequence). The CDR3 protein is CSAGGRRNTEAFF. CDR3 bases: TGCAGTGCTGGTGGACGGAGGAACACTGAAGCTTTCTTT.

The chain joins TRBV5-4 to TRBJ2-1; 10 bases fit TRBD2. The J segment lost 10 bases and the V segment lost 3 bases, leaving 10 bases of the junction unmatched. Germline CDR1 reads SGHNT; CDR2 reads YYREEE (reference sequence). This CDR3 comprises 15 residues. The CDR3 sequence is CASSSGASGSREQFF. In nucleotides, the CDR3 is TGTGCCAGCAGCTCGGGGGCTAGCGGGAGCAGGGAGCAGTTCTTC.

The V and J genes are TRBV11-2 and TRBJ2-1; a weak D match, TRBD2 (5 bases). Per the germline V gene, CDR1 is SGHAT and CDR2 is FQNNGV. CDR3 length: 12 residues. The V gene lost 8 bases and the J gene lost 4 bases, with 9 bases spanning the gap. CDR3 sequence reads: CASGPGYNEQFF. For the CDR3, the DNA is TGTGCCAGCGGGCCGGGATACAATGAGCAGTTCTTC.

This chain links TRBV5-1 with TRBJ1-1, with no clear D. The V end lost 5 bases, the J end lost 4 bases, and 18 bases lay between the germline ends. Per the germline V gene, CDR1 is SGHRS and CDR2 is YFSETQ. CDR3 length: 15 amino acids. CDR3 protein: CASSDGSSRTTEAFF. As DNA, the CDR3 is TGCGCCAGCAGTGATGGGAGTAGTAGGACCACTGAAGCTTTCTTT.

This clone came up once. The chain is built from TRBV11-3 and TRBJ1-1; TRBD1 aligns across 8 bases. With 6 bases clipped from V and 0 bases from J, the junction kept 6 bases outside the gene matches. Germline CDR1 reads SGHNT; CDR2 reads YENEEA. The CDR3 is 15 residues long. The CDR3 reads CASSLGQGLNTEAFF. For the CDR3, the DNA is TGTGCCAGCAGTCTCGGACAGGGACTGAACACTGAAGCTTTCTTT.

The rearrangement joins TRBV10-2 to TRBJ2-1, with 8 bases lining up with TRBD2. V lost 0 bases and J lost 6; bases outside the gene matches: 4. Germline V gene sequence: CDR1 WSHSY, CDR2 SAAADI. The CDR3 is 15 residues long. CDR3 sequence: CASSESSGGSNEQFF. Here the CDR3 DNA reads TGCGCCAGCAGTGAGTCATCGGGAGGGTCCAATGAGCAGTTCTTC.

The rearrangement links TRBV28 to TRBJ1-5, with D unclear. V was cut by 8 bases and J by 9 bases, with 14 bases left in between. The CDR3 runs 12 residues. CDR1 MDHEN and CDR2 SYDVKM come from the germline V gene. CDR3 nucleotides: TGTGCCAGCTCCCTACGGGTATCGCCCCAGCATTTT. This encodes CASSLRVSPQHF. The whole variable domain, filled in from reference TRBV28 and TRBJ1-5, reads DVKVTQSSRYLVKRTGEKVFLECVQDMDHENMFWYRQDPGLGLRLIYFSYDVKMKEKGDIPEGYSVSREKKERFSLILESASTNQTSMYLCASSLRVSPQHFGDGTRLSIL.

This chain links TRBV6-6 with TRBJ2-3, with TRBD1 as a possible D gene (5 bases). Germline assignment: CDR1 MNHNY and CDR2 SVGAGI (reference sequence). The CDR3 totals 13 residues. Between the trimmed V and J ends, which lost 3 bases and 14 bases, there was a span of 18 bases. The CDR3 DNA is TGTGCCAGCAGTTATACAGGCTTCCCTCGGCTGTATTTT. Translation: CASSYTGFPRLYF.

In DNA form, the CDR3 reads TGTGCCAGCAGTTACGCAGGGGTGGGGGAAAAACTGTTTTTT. Protein sequence: CASSYAGVGEKLFF. The rearrangement uses TRBV6-5 and TRBJ1-4; a weak D match, TRBD1 (6 bases). Germline loops: CDR1 MNHEY, CDR2 SVGAGI. The V gene lost 2 bases and the J gene lost 8 bases, with 12 bases spanning the gap. The CDR3 length is 14 residues.

The gene calls are TRBV24-1 and TRBJ2-7, with 8 bases aligning to TRBD2. CDR3 size: 14 residues. With V trimmed by 4 bases and J by 8 bases, 9 bases remained unmatched. The germline gives CDR1 KGHDR, CDR2 SFDVKD. CDR3: CATSDPGTSNKQYF. As DNA, the CDR3 is TGTGCCACCAGTGACCCCGGGACTAGTAATAAGCAGTACTTC.

This clone came up a few times. This chain connects TRBV2 to TRBJ2-4, with a tentative D call TRBD2 (5 bases). The germline V and J ends were trimmed by 2 bases and 6 bases, with 17 bases remaining between them. Germline CDR1 is SNHLY and CDR2 is FYNNEI. This CDR3 has 16 amino acids. CDR3 bases: TGTGCCAGCAGTGAATTCCCCCCGGGAAATACAAACATTCAGTACTTC. Its translation: CASSEFPPGNTNIQYF.

The chain combines TRBV2 with TRBJ2-5; 12 positions match TRBD2. The CDR3 consists of 14 residues. The germline gives CDR1 SNHLY, CDR2 FYNNEI. The V and J ends lost 6 bases and 4 bases, in that order; junction bases with no gene match: 3. In nucleotides, the CDR3 is TGTGCCAGCAGGATGGGACTAGCGGGAGAGACCCAGTACTTC. It is translated as CASRMGLAGETQYF. Together with reference TRBV2 and TRBJ2-5, the CDR3 gives the full variable domain: EPEVTQTPSHQVTQMGQEVILRCVPISNHLYFYWYRQILGQKVEFLVSFYNNEISEKSEIFDDQFSVERPDGSNFTLKIRSTKLEDSAMYFCASRMGLAGETQYFGPGTRLLVL.